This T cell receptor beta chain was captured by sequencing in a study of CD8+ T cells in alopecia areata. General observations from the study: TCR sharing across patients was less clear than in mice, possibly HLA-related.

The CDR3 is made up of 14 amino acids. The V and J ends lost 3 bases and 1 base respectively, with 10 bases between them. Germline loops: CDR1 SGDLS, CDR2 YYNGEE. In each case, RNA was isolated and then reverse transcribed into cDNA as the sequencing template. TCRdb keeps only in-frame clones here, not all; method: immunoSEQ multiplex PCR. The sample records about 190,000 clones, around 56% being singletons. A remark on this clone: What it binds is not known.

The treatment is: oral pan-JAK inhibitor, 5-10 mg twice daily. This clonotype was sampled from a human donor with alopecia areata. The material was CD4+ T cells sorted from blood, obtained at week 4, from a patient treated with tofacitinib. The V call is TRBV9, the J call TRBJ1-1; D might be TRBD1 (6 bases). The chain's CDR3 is CASSGQAENTEAFF. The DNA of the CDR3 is TGTGCCAGCAGCGGACAGGCGGAGAACACTGAAGCTTTCTTT.